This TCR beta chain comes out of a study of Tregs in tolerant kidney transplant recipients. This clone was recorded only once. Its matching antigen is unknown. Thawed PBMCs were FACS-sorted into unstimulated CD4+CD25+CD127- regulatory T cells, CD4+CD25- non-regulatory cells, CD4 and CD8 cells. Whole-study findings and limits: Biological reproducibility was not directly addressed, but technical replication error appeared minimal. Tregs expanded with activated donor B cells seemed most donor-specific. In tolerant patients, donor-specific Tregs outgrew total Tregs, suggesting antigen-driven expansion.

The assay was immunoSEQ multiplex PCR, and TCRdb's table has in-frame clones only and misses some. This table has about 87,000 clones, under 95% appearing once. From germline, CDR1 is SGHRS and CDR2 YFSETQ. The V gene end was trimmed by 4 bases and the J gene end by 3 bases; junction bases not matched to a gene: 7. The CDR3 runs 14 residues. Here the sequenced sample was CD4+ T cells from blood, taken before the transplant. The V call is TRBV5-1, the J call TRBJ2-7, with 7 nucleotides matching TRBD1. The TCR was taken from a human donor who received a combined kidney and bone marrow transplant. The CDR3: CASSQDRIFYEQYF. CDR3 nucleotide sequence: TGCGCCAGCAGCCAGGACAGGATCTTCTACGAGCAGTACTTC. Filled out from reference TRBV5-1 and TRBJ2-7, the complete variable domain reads KAGVTQTPRYLIKTRGQQVTLSCSPISGHRSVSWYQQTPGQGLQFLFEYFSETQRNKGNFPGRFSGRQFSNSRSEMNVSTLELGDSALYLCASSQDRIFYEQYFGPGTRLTVT.